The rows below give T cell receptor beta chains drawn from one sample of a study of blood T cell repertoires in COVID-19. Assay used: immunoSEQ multiplex PCR; TCRdb lists only in-frame clones, some missing. The repertoire includes approximately 190,000 clones, about 82% of them detected once, and 5.2% sits in the top ten. Sequencing was done on a sample of peripheral blood. Source of these receptors: a woman aged 30 to 39 with acute or convalescent COVID-19. The conserved cysteine and the conserved F or W are not part of the CDR3 here.

len	v_gene	j_gene	CDR3aa
13	TRBV19	TRBJ2-1	ASRKLAGDYNEQF
14	TRBV7-6	TRBJ1-6	ASSLARWRLGNTLH
14	TRBV10-1	TRBJ1-1	ASSELPGTGNTEAF
14	TRBV10-3	TRBJ2-1	AISESFTGGGDEQF
14	TRBV7-9	TRBJ1-6	ASSYTFDRENSPLH
13	TRBV4-2	TRBJ1-3	ASSQDGGLGNTIY
11	TRBV5-4	TRBJ2-3	ASSPTSFDTQY
13	TRBV27	TRBJ1-6	ASSQRQGGNSPLH
11	TRBV27	TRBJ1-1	ASRSRVNTEAF
12	TRBV7-2	TRBJ2-7	ASSLEPGSYEQY
12	TRBV7-6	TRBJ2-7	ASSLGDINYEQY
13	TRBV6-2/TRBV6-3	TRBJ1-2	ASSIAPPPLQGYT
14	TRBV7-2	TRBJ1-2	ASSLAGGQSNYGYT
12	TRBV19	TRBJ2-5	ASSAGQGSETQY
11	TRBV6-4	TRBJ1-6	ASRAGYNSPLH
13	TRBV19	TRBJ2-1	ASSIMLAGGGEQF
14	TRBV7-9	TRBJ1-1	ASSLIRDRGGTEAF
16	TRBV28	TRBJ2-5	ASSLGLGESLGGGTQY
13	TRBV6-2/TRBV6-3	TRBJ1-2	ASSPRQAYNYGYT
11	TRBV6-5	TRBJ2-7	ASTRDGTYEQY
12	TRBV10-3	TRBJ1-5	ASWVGVPNQPQH
14	TRBV27	TRBJ1-6	ASSLSSRAYNSPLH
13	TRBV4-3	TRBJ2-7	ASSQTSGRGAEQY
10	TRBV27	TRBJ1-1	ASSPGNTEAF
11	TRBV28	TRBJ1-4	ASSFSPERKLF
10	TRBV6-4	TRBJ1-2	ASSDMIGGYT
14	TRBV27	TRBJ1-5	ASSLWQGRGNQPQH